Listed below are T cell receptor beta chains from one sample, sequenced in a study of cytomegalovirus exposure and HLA in healthy donors. The table came from immunoSEQ multiplex PCR; TCRdb's copy has only in-frame clones and leaves some out. Of 180,000 or so clones in the sample, about 75% were seen once. The sample comprised PBMCs. Source of these receptors: a man aged 45-65 years in good health and CMV-seropositive. CDR3s leave out the opening cysteine and the closing phenylalanine or tryptophan.

j_gene	v_gene	CDR3aa
TRBJ2-2	TRBV2	ASSMSGELF
TRBJ2-2	TRBV28	ASSPRGGPGELF
TRBJ1-2	TRBV7-2	ASSLPGQGANYGYT
TRBJ1-1	TRBV9	ASSFAGDTEAF
TRBJ1-1	TRBV5-1	ASSLGRQGITEAF
TRBJ1-5	TRBV5-1	ASSLNTDNQPQH
TRBJ1-1	TRBV29-1	SVARQGRYTEAF
TRBJ1-3	TRBV5-1	ASSPGGGSGNTIY
TRBJ2-7	TRBV28	ASSFWRRDHGNEQY
TRBJ1-5	TRBV19	ASTMGLWGVNQPQH
TRBJ2-7	TRBV29-1	SVLGDRGDEQY
TRBJ2-7	TRBV27	ASRRSYRDRVREQY
TRBJ2-7	TRBV7-2	ASSLVPLAGTYEQY
TRBJ2-5	TRBV13	ASSLGIQTQY
TRBJ2-6	TRBV28	ASSFSGLSGANVLT
TRBJ2-7	TRBV7-9	SSSLLIAGDSYEQY
TRBJ1-5	TRBV7-9	ASSQQGEGQPQH
TRBJ1-5	TRBV2	ASSDEAGNQPQH
TRBJ2-1	TRBV19	ASGLSSYNEQF
TRBJ1-2	TRBV25-1	ASSEGVYGYT